Listed below are T cell receptor beta chains from one sample, sequenced in a study of identical twins. Using its own MiXCR run on the 5' RACE reads, TCRdb lists one record per CDR3 protein. The sample lists 450,000 or so distinct CDR3 sequences; more than 13% were seen once. This sample was shared with a second study, whose subject was yellow fever vaccine responses in identical twins.

Sequencing input: CD4+ T cells sorted from blood. The source of these receptors is a woman between 18 and 30 years old in good health. Both conserved end residues are part of each CDR3. The order of the fields is V gene, J gene, D gene, clone size, CDR3 DNA, CDR3 protein. The D gene is left open where the match is weak. Some rows have no size entry. The others give once, few or many, or a class for an expanded clone.

TRBV12-3/TRBV12-4	TRBJ2-3	-	many	TGTGCCAGCAGTTTAAAGAGGGGGGGTACAGATACGCAGTATTTT	CASSLKRGGTDTQYF
TRBV5-8	TRBJ2-1	TRBD2	few	TGTGCCAGCAGCTTGGCCCAGCTAGCGGCTTCCTACAATGAGCAGTTCTTC	CASSLAQLAASYNEQFF
TRBV20-1	TRBJ2-7	TRBD2	-	TGCAGTCCAAAATCCGGGGGGAGGCCCGAGCAGTACTTC	CSPKSGGRPEQYF
TRBV14	TRBJ2-2	TRBD1	-	TGTGCCAGCAGCCGGATAAGAAACAGGGGTAGGACCGGGGAGCTGTTTTTT	CASSRIRNRGRTGELFF
TRBV7-9	TRBJ2-7	-	few	TGTGCCAGCAGCACCGTCGGGGGCCACGAGCAGTACTTC	CASSTVGGHEQYF
TRBV20-1	TRBJ1-6	TRBD1	few	TGCAGTGCTAATCTGGGACAGCCAGATTCACCCCTCCACTTT	CSANLGQPDSPLHF
TRBV2	TRBJ2-3	TRBD2	-	TGTGCCAGCAGGGGAGGAGGAGCGGGGGCTCAAGGTACGCAGTATTTT	CASRGGGAGAQGTQYF
TRBV6-6	TRBJ1-1	-	-	TGTGCCAGCAGTTACGACGGCTACACTGAAGCTTTCTTT	CASSYDGYTEAFF
TRBV6-1	TRBJ2-5	-	few	TGTGCCAGCAGGGGGACACGGGAGTACCAAGAGACCCAGTACTTC	CASRGTREYQETQYF
TRBV24-1	TRBJ2-5	TRBD2	few	TGTGCCACCAGTGGCCCCCTGGGGGGGCAAGAGACCCAGTACTTC	CATSGPLGGQETQYF
TRBV12-3/TRBV12-4	TRBJ2-1	TRBD2	-	TGTGCCAGCAGTTTCTCTAGCGGGAGGGCCACCCCTGAGCAGTTCTTC	CASSFSSGRATPEQFF
TRBV7-8	TRBJ2-7	TRBD2	few	TGTGCCAGCAGCTTACAGGGACTAGGGAGCTCCTACGAGCAGTACTTC	CASSLQGLGSSYEQYF
TRBV5-6	TRBJ2-1	TRBD2	few	TGTGCCAGCAGCTTGCCTAGCGGGACGCCACACAATGAGCAGTTCTTC	CASSLPSGTPHNEQFF
TRBV11-2	TRBJ2-4	-	-	TGTGCCAGCAGCTTATATCCTACGTACGGATCATCAGCGCCCAAAAACATTCAGTACTTC	CASSLYPTYGSSAPKNIQYF
TRBV5-1	TRBJ2-5	-	many	TGCGCCAGCAGCTTGTCGGCGGCCCAGACCCAGTACTTC	CASSLSAAQTQYF
TRBV13	TRBJ2-4	-	-	TGTGCCAGCAGCCCTCAAGGCCGGGGGATTGAGAACATTCAGTACTTC	CASSPQGRGIENIQYF
TRBV5-1	TRBJ2-7	-	few	TGCGCCAGCAGCCCCGAGGGCCCTTGGTCCTACGAGCAGTACTTC	CASSPEGPWSYEQYF
TRBV5-1	TRBJ1-6	-	-	TGCGCCAGCAGCTTAAACTTGGGGAATTCACCCCTCCACTTT	CASSLNLGNSPLHF
TRBV5-1	TRBJ2-7	-	many	TGCGCCAGCAGCTTGGATTTCTACGAGCAGTACTTC	CASSLDFYEQYF
TRBV12-3/TRBV12-4	TRBJ2-3	TRBD1	few	TGTGCCTGCAGCTCGGGAAGAGGGGGCCTCAAGTCCACAGATACGCAGTATTTT	CACSSGRGGLKSTDTQYF
TRBV6-2/TRBV6-3	TRBJ2-7	-	-	TGTGCCAGCAAACTGACAGCGAGCTCCTACGAGCAGTACTTC	CASKLTASSYEQYF
TRBV7-8	TRBJ2-1	-	-	TGTGCCAGCAGCTTACCCGGGACGGCCTTCTACAATGAGCAGTTCTTC	CASSLPGTAFYNEQFF
TRBV2	TRBJ2-5	-	-	TGTGCCAGCAACCAAAAGACAATACAAGAGACCCAGTACTTC	CASNQKTIQETQYF
TRBV20-1	TRBJ2-7	-	-	TGCAGTGCTAGACCCGGGACCAAAGGGACCTACGAGCAGTACTTC	CSARPGTKGTYEQYF
TRBV12-3/TRBV12-4	TRBJ2-2	-	many	TGTGCCAGCAGATACCGGGACCCCTCGAACACCGGGGAGCTGTTTTTT	CASRYRDPSNTGELFF
TRBV29-1	TRBJ2-1	TRBD1	many	TGCAGCGTCGAGACAGGGGACACAGGCTACAATGAGCAGTTCTTC	CSVETGDTGYNEQFF
TRBV10-3	TRBJ2-1	-	few	TGTGCCATAGGAAGGGGCACGGACAATGAGCAGTTCTTC	CAIGRGTDNEQFF
TRBV13	TRBJ2-7	-	-	TGTGCCAGCAGCTTACAGGGAGTCGAGCAGTACTTC	CASSLQGVEQYF
TRBV5-4	TRBJ2-7	TRBD1	-	TGTGCCAGCAGCACCAGGACAGGGCTTTACGAGCAGTACTTC	CASSTRTGLYEQYF
TRBV15	TRBJ2-5	-	few	TGTGCCACCAGCAGAGTGCCCCGGAAGACCCAGTACTTC	CATSRVPRKTQYF
TRBV6-4	TRBJ2-6	-	few	TGTGCCAGTAAGGGAACGCGGGCCTCTGGGGCCAACGTCCTGACTTTC	CASKGTRASGANVLTF
TRBV19	TRBJ2-3	TRBD1	-	TGTGCCAGTAGTTCCGGACAGGGTCCAGATACGCAGTATTTT	CASSSGQGPDTQYF
TRBV3-1	TRBJ2-3	-	-	TGTGCCAGCAGCCAGGGACCCTTTGGTCCAGATACGCAGTATTTT	CASSQGPFGPDTQYF
TRBV5-1	TRBJ2-2	-	many	TGCGCCAGCAGCTTTGGGTATGGTACCGGGGAGCTGTTTTTT	CASSFGYGTGELFF
TRBV5-1	TRBJ2-1	-	many	TGCGCCAGCAGCTTGGAAGCGGGGCGAGGGGGCAATGAGCAGTTCTTC	CASSLEAGRGGNEQFF
TRBV7-2	TRBJ2-7	TRBD1	few	TGTGCCAGCAGCTTGAGAGGGGGCCGCGACGAGCAGTACTTC	CASSLRGGRDEQYF
TRBV6-1	TRBJ2-6	-	few	TGTGCCAGCAGTGCCCTTAGCTCTGGGGCCAACGTCCTGACTTTC	CASSALSSGANVLTF
TRBV11-3	TRBJ2-2	TRBD2	once	TGTGCCAGCAGCTTAGGCTTGCGGGGGATCACCGGGGAGCTGTTTTTT	CASSLGLRGITGELFF
TRBV21-1	TRBJ2-2	-	-	TGTGCCAGCAGCACTGCCGGGACTTTGGGCACCGGGGAGCTGTTTTTT	CASSTAGTLGTGELFF
TRBV12-3/TRBV12-4	TRBJ1-2	-	many	TGTGCCAGCACCTCAGGGGACGACCCCATCTATGGCTACACCTTC	CASTSGDDPIYGYTF
TRBV7-9	TRBJ2-4	-	few	TGTGCCAGCAGTATTGTTGGGGGAAACATTCAGTACTTC	CASSIVGGNIQYF
TRBV28	TRBJ2-5	-	-	TGTGCCAGCAGACTTTCAGGGACAGAGACCCAGTACTTC	CASRLSGTETQYF
TRBV15	TRBJ2-5	TRBD2	many	TGTGCCACCAGCACAGGAGCGGGAGGGGTCCAAGAGACCCAGTACTTC	CATSTGAGGVQETQYF
TRBV5-1	TRBJ2-5	TRBD2	few	TGCGCCAGCAGCTTGACTAGCGGGAACTTAGAGACCCAGTACTTC	CASSLTSGNLETQYF
TRBV5-1	TRBJ2-7	-	-	TGCGCCAGCAGTAAACGGGATCGCGAGCAGTACTTC	CASSKRDREQYF
TRBV2	TRBJ2-5	TRBD1	-	TGTGCCAGCAGGGCCGACAGGGGACGATTGTACCAAGAGACCCAGTGCTTC	CASRADRGRLYQETQCF
TRBV28	TRBJ2-3	TRBD2	few	TGTGCCAGCAGCCGAGGACTAGCGGGGGGCCAGGGCTCAGATACGCAGTATTTT	CASSRGLAGGQGSDTQYF
TRBV25-1	TRBJ2-1	-	few	TGTGCCAGCAAGTCTTTGGCGTCGAGCTCCTACAATGAGCAGTTCTTC	CASKSLASSSYNEQFF
TRBV20-1	TRBJ1-4	TRBD1	-	TGCAGTGCTAACAGGGGGGTAGGGGAAAAACTGTTTTTT	CSANRGVGEKLFF